This paragraph reports one T cell receptor beta chain. The germline gene is not matched at one end of the junction; a read error may be the cause. The sample belongs to a study of tumor-infiltrating lymphocytes in primary liver carcinoma. This CDR3 is 14 amino acids long. CDR1 and CDR2 (germline): SGHDT, YYEEEE. Reverse transcription of around 0.45 ug total RNA with a constant-region primer produced TCR beta cDNA. A slightly modified ARM-PCR protocol with three nested multiplex PCR rounds produced these TCR beta libraries. Investigators reported that the first two PCR rounds, at 10 to 11 cycles each, used TRBV1-TRBV30 forward primers with a C-beta reverse primer. TCRdb re-analysed the multiplex PCR reads in MiXCR, keeping a single row per CDR3 protein. This sample has around 78,000 distinct CDR3 sequences; 71% occur once, and the top ten carry approximately 14%. Joint extraction of RNA and DNA used roughly 19-31 mg of bulk tissue that was unsorted.

Sequenced material: liver tumor tissue from sampling region 4. Stated subset: tumor region T4, right-lateral pole. The chain uses TRBV5-6 and TRBJ1-1; a weak D match, TRBD1 (6 bases). This TCR was recovered from a woman in her fifties or sixties with primary liver carcinoma and hepatitis B virus infection. CDR3 amino acids: CASSPKRGRTDAFF. In DNA form, the CDR3 reads TGTGCCAGCAGCCCGAAACGGGGGCGGACTGATGCTTTCTTT. The full variable domain, with the rest looked up from reference TRBV5-6 and TRBJ1-1, is DAGVTQSPTHLIKTRGQQVTLRCSPKSGHDTVSWYQQALGQGPQFIFQYYEEEERQRGNFPDRFSGHQFPNYSSELNVNALLLGDSALYLCASSPKRGRTDAFFGQGTRLTVV.